The T cell receptor beta chain under discussion was sequenced for a study of glioma-infiltrating T cells. TCR alpha and beta CDR3 regions were amplified from RNA using iRepertoire nested multiplex PCR. TCRdb independently ran MiXCR on the multiplex PCR reads; one entry per CDR3 protein. The sample shows 95,000 to 150,000 distinct CDR3 sequences, roughly 24% of them seen only once. Many counts were recorded for this clonotype. The sample was glioma tissue, nonneoplastic brain tissue, or PBMCs (not recorded which). The TCR sequence derives from a human donor with low-grade glioma or glioblastoma, undergoing nonglioma brain surgery, or in good health (not recorded which).

Here the CDR3 reads CSASQIEGGGYGYTF. The CDR3 nucleotides are TGCAGTGCTAGCCAAATCGAAGGGGGGGGCTATGGCTACACCTTC. The chain recombines TRBV20-1 with TRBJ1-2; maybe TRBD1 (6 bases). This CDR3 spans 15 amino acids. V lost 3 bases to trimming and J lost 4 bases, with 18 bases between them. Germline values: CDR1 DFQATT, CDR2 SNEGSKA (reference sequence).